This entry lists 22 T cell receptor beta chains sequenced from one sample in a study of T cell changes during pregnancy in multiple sclerosis. Profiled with immunoSEQ multiplex PCR; TCRdb holds only in-frame clones, not every one. The table shows approximately 51,000 clones, with around 93% occurring only once. The sequenced sample was peripheral blood, obtained in the second trimester of pregnancy. Receptor source: a female donor with multiple sclerosis, enrolled in a pregnancy study.

The gene calls are TRBV27 and TRBJ2-7, with 14 bases aligning to TRBD2. CDR3 length equals 17 residues. V gave up 6 bases and J gave up 0 bases; unmatched junction bases: 7. Germline CDR1 is MNHEY and CDR2 is SMNVEV (reference sequence). CDR3 bases: TGTGCCAGCAGGAGCCAAGGGACTAGCGGGAGCTCCTACGAGCAGTACTTC. Translating gives CASRSQGTSGSSYEQYF.

The genes are TRBV11-1 and TRBJ2-1; the D gene is possibly TRBD2 (5 bases). V lost 4 bases to trimming and J lost 0 bases, with 13 bases between them. The germline V gene encodes CDR1 SGHAT and CDR2 FQDESV (reference sequence). The CDR3 covers 16 residues. CDR3 amino acids: CASSSLVGSSYNEQFF. The CDR3 DNA sequence: TGTGCCAGCAGCTCCCTTGTGGGGAGCTCCTACAATGAGCAGTTCTTC.

The chain combines TRBV19 with TRBJ2-3; D is perhaps TRBD1 (6 bases). CDR1 and CDR2 (germline): LNHDA, SQIVND (reference sequence). The CDR3 has 13 amino acids. Trimming left V 6 bases short and J 3 bases short, with 10 bases between. This CDR3 reads CASSYRETDTQYF. CDR3 sequence (DNA): TGTGCCAGTAGCTACAGGGAGACAGATACGCAGTATTTT. Variable domain in full (rest from reference TRBV19 and TRBJ2-3): DGGITQSPKYLFRKEGQNVTLSCEQNLNHDAMYWYRQDPGQGLRLIYYSQIVNDFQKGDIAEGYSVSREKKESFPLTVTSAQKNPTAFYLCASSYRETDTQYFGPGTRLTVL.

The chain carries TRBV9 and TRBJ2-5; 9 bases align to TRBD1. The V and J ends lost 4 bases and 2 bases, in that order; junction bases with no gene match: 6. The CDR3 runs to 15 residues. Germline loops: CDR1 SGDLS, CDR2 YYNGEE. CDR3 residues: CASSPDRGQQETQYF. The CDR3 nucleotides are TGTGCCAGCAGCCCGGACAGGGGTCAGCAAGAGACCCAGTACTTC. Full variable domain (missing parts from reference TRBV9 and TRBJ2-5): DSGVTQTPKHLITATGQRVTLRCSPRSGDLSVYWYQQSLDQGLQFLIQYYNGEERAKGNILERFSAQQFPDLHSELNLSSLELGDSALYFCASSPDRGQQETQYFGPGTRLLVL.

V usage is TRBV7-9 and J usage is TRBJ2-2; D perhaps matches TRBD1 (5 bases). Germline V CDR1 and CDR2: SEHNR, FQNEAQ (reference sequence). V shed 2 bases and J shed 5 bases, with 15 bases lying between them. The CDR3 is made up of 16 amino acids. The CDR3 here is CASSLKRSGRTGELFF. The DNA of the CDR3 is TGTGCCAGCAGCTTAAAGAGGTCAGGGCGGACCGGGGAGCTGTTTTTT. The variable domain in full, completed from reference TRBV7-9 and TRBJ2-2, reads DTGVSQNPRHKITKRGQNVTFRCDPISEHNRLYWYRQTLGQGPEFLTYFQNEAQLEKSRLLSDRFSAERPKGSFSTLEIQRTEQGDSAMYLCASSLKRSGRTGELFFGEGSRLTVL.

This rearrangement joins TRBV27 to TRBJ1-2, with D unclear. V was pared by 3 bases and J by 7 bases, with 9 bases between. This CDR3 spans 12 amino acids. Germline CDR1 reads MNHEY; CDR2 reads SMNVEV (reference sequence). The DNA for the CDR3 is TGTGCCAGCAGTTTCTTGGGAGGTGGCTACACCTTC. It yields the protein CASSFLGGGYTF.

This clone showed up just a few times. The genes are TRBV4-3 and TRBJ2-6, with 7 bases fitting TRBD2. From germline, CDR1 is LGHNA and CDR2 YSLEER. The trim removed 1 base at V and 2 bases at J, leaving 2 bases unmatched. This CDR3 is 16 amino acids long. The DNA for the CDR3 is TGCGCCAGCAGCCAAGGGGAGGGAACTGGGGCCAACGTCCTGACTTTC. This translates into CASSQGEGTGANVLTF.

The chain uses TRBV5-1 and TRBJ2-1; possible D gene TRBD2, 6 bases. The CDR3 sequence is 17 residues long. The germline gives CDR1 SGHRS, CDR2 YFSETQ. V lost 4 bases to trimming and J lost 0 bases, with 17 bases between them. The CDR3 DNA follows: TGCGCCAGCAGCCTCACCGGGACTTATGTCTCCTACAATGAGCAGTTCTTC. Encoded protein: CASSLTGTYVSYNEQFF. Full variable domain (rest looked up from reference TRBV5-1 and TRBJ2-1): KAGVTQTPRYLIKTRGQQVTLSCSPISGHRSVSWYQQTPGQGLQFLFEYFSETQRNKGNFPGRFSGRQFSNSRSEMNVSTLELGDSALYLCASSLTGTYVSYNEQFFGPGTRLTVL.

This sequence joins TRBV5-4 and TRBJ1-4; 9 bases agree with TRBD1. CDR3 size: 17 residues. The V gene's germline CDR1 is SGHNT and CDR2 YYREEE (reference sequence). Losses at the gene ends were 4 bases for V and 0 bases for J; bases not matched to a gene: 7. This CDR3 is CASSPGQGRATNEKLFF. The CDR3 DNA is TGTGCCAGCAGCCCGGGACAGGGAAGGGCAACTAATGAAAAACTGTTTTTT.

This chain uses TRBV25-1 with TRBJ2-5, with D possibly being TRBD1 (6 bases). Trimming took 6 bases from V and 5 from J, leaving 13 bases between them. The CDR3 sequence is 13 residues long. From germline, CDR1 is MGHDK and CDR2 SYGVNS. Written as DNA, the CDR3 is TGTGCCAGCAGCCACGGGACATTCGAGACCCAGTACTTC. This encodes CASSHGTFETQYF. Together with reference TRBV25-1 and TRBJ2-5, the CDR3 gives the full variable domain: EADIYQTPRYLVIGTGKKITLECSQTMGHDKMYWYQQDPGMELHLIHYSYGVNSTEKGDLSSESTVSRIRTEHFPLTLESARPSHTSQYLCASSHGTFETQYFGPGTRLLVL.

The gene calls are TRBV7-2 and TRBJ2-1, with 8 positions matching TRBD2. This CDR3 region has 15 residues. CDR1 is SGHTA, CDR2 FQGNSA, per germline. V gave up 5 bases and J gave up 4 bases; unmatched junction bases: 7. The CDR3 DNA reads TGTGCCAGCAGCCCCAGCGGGAGTTGGTACAATGAGCAGTTCTTC. Translated: CASSPSGSWYNEQFF.

V gene TRBV7-9 combines with J gene TRBJ2-2; D perhaps matches TRBD2 (5 bases). Germline V gives CDR1 SEHNR, CDR2 FQNEAQ (reference sequence). The CDR3 length is 16 residues. Trimming pared 1 base from V and 3 bases from J, leaving 12 bases between. CDR3 sequence (DNA): TGTGCCAGCAGCTTAGTCCGAGGGCGCGACACCGGGGAGCTGTTTTTT. Encoded protein: CASSLVRGRDTGELFF. The variable domain in full, with the rest retrieved from reference TRBV7-9 and TRBJ2-2, is DTGVSQNPRHKITKRGQNVTFRCDPISEHNRLYWYRQTLGQGPEFLTYFQNEAQLEKSRLLSDRFSAERPKGSFSTLEIQRTEQGDSAMYLCASSLVRGRDTGELFFGEGSRLTVL.

Only a few counts were recorded for this clone. J is TRBJ2-7 and V is TRBV7-9, with D maybe TRBD2 (6 bases). Trimming took off 5 bases at V and 1 base at J, with 15 bases between the two ends. Germline V CDR1 and CDR2: SEHNR, FQNEAQ (reference sequence). The length of the CDR3 is 15 residues. CDR3: CASSPGPGGSYEQYF. In DNA, the CDR3 is TGTGCCAGCAGCCCCGGACCAGGAGGGTCCTACGAGCAGTACTTC.

The J gene is TRBJ2-7, the V gene TRBV27; tentatively, D is TRBD1 (5 bases). Per germline, CDR1 MNHEY and CDR2 SMNVEV (reference sequence). CDR3 length equals 15 residues. Trimming took off 3 bases at V and 1 base at J, with 13 bases between the two ends. CDR3 bases: TGTGCCAGCAGTTTTTTTCTGGGGCCTTCCTACGAGCAGTACTTC. Protein product: CASSFFLGPSYEQYF.

V usage is TRBV6-1 and J usage is TRBJ2-1, with a tentative D call TRBD2 (5 bases). Trimming shortened V by 8 bases and J by 1 base, and 9 bases separated the two germline ends. Germline lookup yields CDR1 MNHNS and CDR2 SASEGT. The CDR3 is made up of 13 amino acids. DNA of the CDR3: TGTGCCAGCGGGGAGCTTTCCTACAATGAGCAGTTCTTC. The encoded protein is CASGELSYNEQFF.

This clone was recorded only once. The chain joins TRBV9 to TRBJ2-5; D is undetermined. The CDR3 has 13 amino acids. The V gene lost 4 bases and the J gene lost 1 base, with 8 bases spanning the gap. CDR1 SGDLS and CDR2 YYNGEE come from the germline V gene. CDR3 amino acids: CASSYSPQETQYF. The CDR3 DNA follows: TGTGCCAGCAGCTACTCCCCCCAAGAGACCCAGTACTTC.

Only a few counts were recorded for this clone. The chain joins TRBV6-5 to TRBJ2-7; the D gene is possibly TRBD2 (6 bases). Germline CDR1 MNHEY, CDR2 SVGAGI. The CDR3 consists of 14 residues. V lost 0 bases to trimming and J lost 3 bases, with 9 bases between them. The CDR3, as DNA: TGTGCCAGCAGTTACTCGGAGGGTTACTACGAGCAGTACTTC. Protein sequence: CASSYSEGYYEQYF.

The gene calls are TRBV4-2 and TRBJ1-2; D not certain. The V gene lost 0 bases and the J gene lost 1 base, with 9 bases spanning the gap. The CDR3 extends over 15 amino acids. Germline V gene lookup returns CDR1 LGHNA and CDR2 YNFKEQ. DNA of the CDR3: TGTGCCAGCAGCCAAGATTTGAACAGTAACTATGGCTACACCTTC. Its translation: CASSQDLNSNYGYTF.

This clone came up once. The chain is built from TRBV4-3 and TRBJ2-2, with 8 nucleotides matching TRBD2. The germline V gene has CDR1 LGHNA and CDR2 YSLEER. Trimming removed 2 bases from V and 6 bases from J; junction bases left unmatched: 8. The CDR3 length is 16 residues. The CDR3, as DNA: TGCGCCAGCAGCCAATACCAGCGGGAGCAAGCCGGGGAGCTGTTTTTT. Residues: CASSQYQREQAGELFF.

This chain links TRBV4-2 with TRBJ1-5; tentative D call: TRBD1 (6 bases). This CDR3 comprises 14 residues. The ends were cut back, 2 bases at V and 5 bases at J, with 10 bases in the middle. Germline CDR1 LGHNA, CDR2 YNFKEQ. The DNA for the CDR3 is TGTGCCAGCAGCCAAAGGGGGAGTGATCAGCCCCAGCATTTT. Translating it yields CASSQRGSDQPQHF.

The chain combines TRBV21-1 with TRBJ1-1; the table's D gene call, TRBD1, was not cross checked with the DNA. TRBV21-1 is described as a pseudogene. The length of the CDR3 is 16 residues. The CDR3 spells CASNIPRQGRNTEAFF. CDR3 nucleotide sequence: TGTGCCAGCAACATTCCTCGGCAGGGGAGGAACACTGAAGCTTTCTTT.

This rearrangement joins TRBV6-5 to TRBJ2-1, with 9 bases matching TRBD2. Looked up from germline, CDR1 is MNHEY and CDR2 is SVGAGI. The CDR3 sequence is 14 residues long. J gave up 8 bases and V 2 bases, and 4 bases lay outside the gene matches. CDR3 in DNA: TGTGCCAGCAGTTACGGGGCGGGAGGGGATGAGCAGTTCTTC. Its protein is CASSYGAGGDEQFF.